This T cell receptor beta chain was observed in a study of regulatory T cells in long-lasting Graves disease (dated by TCRdb to the early 2020s). Broadly, across the study: Persistent Graves' disease was defined as persistently positive TSH receptor autoantibodies together with antithyroid drug treatment for over 5 years. Patients with persistent Graves' disease were compared with patients with newly diagnosed Graves' disease using TCR sequencing and RNA sequencing of peripheral blood. The study was conducted in China and was registered as a clinical trial. A total of about 35 samples underwent TCR sequencing, from roughly 13 patients with persistent Graves' disease and 20 patients with newly diagnosed Graves' disease. On average, persistent Graves' disease patients in the clinical cohort had been on antithyroid drugs for about 9.3 years. The paper's findings and limits, for the study overall: Persistent Graves' disease patients showed lower TCR Shannon entropy and fewer highly expanded clones than newly diagnosed patients, suggesting clonal expansion. Only the TCR beta chain was sequenced and analyzed. Persistent patients shared more public clonotypes among themselves (around 2,500) than newly diagnosed patients did (about 970). The authors acknowledged the small sample size as a limitation that may reduce accuracy. Persistent disease showed preferential use of TRBV28, TRBJ1-2 and TRBJ2-5, whereas newly diagnosed disease favored TRBV20-1 and TRBJ2-1. The study examined only peripheral blood because the primary lesion, thyroid tissue, could not be accessed.

Trimming accounts for 5 bases at V and 4 bases at J, while the number of junction bases matched to no gene is 15. The CDR3 numbers 18 residues from cysteine through phenylalanine. CDR3 DNA is the only sequence kept; it has 54 bases, read in frame from the first base. Looking up the germline V gene yields CDR1 SGHAT and CDR2 FQNNGV. The intended sense of this specimen's time point label: persistent/refractory GD, antithyroid drugs over 5 years with positive TRAb. RNA was extracted from PBMCs in TRIzol for both TCR sequencing and RNA sequencing. Graves' disease was diagnosed according to American Thyroid Association guidelines. Recruitment of patients was carried out at an endocrinology department in Xi'an, China. Each patient gave approximately 10 milliliters of peripheral blood, collected in an EDTA anticoagulant tube. PBMCs were isolated by Ficoll Paque Plus density gradient separation without further T cell sorting. RNA quality was checked with an Agilent 2100 Bioanalyzer and agarose gel, and concentration with a NanoDrop 2000.

Comment on this clonotype: Its antigen has not been determined. No much larger clone is present one base from it, and per-base qualities are unavailable.

Libraries were made using multiplex PCR. The sequencer was an Illumina HiSeq 4000. TCR beta libraries were built with iRepertoire HTBI primers and Arm-PCR amplification of CDR3 regions. Before sequencing, the PCR products went through gel purification. On the authors' methods: A total of some 65 TRBV and about 13 TRBJ segments were identified across samples and were used for gene usage analysis of CDR3 amino acid clonotypes. COPE and FqMerger were used to merge filtered high-quality paired reads into contigs. BLAST was used to align contigs to the IMGT TRBV, TRBD and TRBJ reference genes, and CDR3 was defined following IMGT. Highly expanded clones were defined as clonotypes with a frequency above 0.1%. Repertoire diversity was measured by Shannon entropy, and V-J evenness by the Gini coefficient. A clonotype found in more than one individual was treated as public. The public reads were reanalyzed by TCRdb: fastp trimming at Q25, MiXCR alignment, in-frame beta chains only. Identical CDR3 proteins give one entry, which carries the most common genes and DNA. In this record, the V and J calls reflect TCRdb's handling and not the investigators' own analysis. This sample holds about 310,000 distinct CDR3 sequences; around 23% were observed only once. The ten largest clonotypes hold roughly three fifths of the sample.

Specimen: peripheral blood mononuclear cells (PBMCs), collected when the disease was refractory, from a patient treated with antithyroid drugs. The clonotype originates from a female donor with Graves disease. The sequence joins TRBV11-2 to TRBJ2-7, with 12 bases aligning to TRBD2. The CDR3 sequence is CASSQEGGDLAGGYEQYF. The bases are TGTGCCAGCAGCCAAGAGGGGGGCGATCTAGCGGGAGGGTACGAGCAGTACTTC. The full variable domain, completed from the reference TRBV11-2 and TRBJ2-7 proteins outside the CDR3, reads EAGVAQSPRYKIIEKRQSVAFWCNPISGHATLYWYQQILGQGPKLLIQFQNNGVVDDSQLPKDRFSAERLKGVDSTLKIQPAKLEDSAVYLCASSQEGGDLAGGYEQYFGPGTRLTVT.